The 24 T cell receptor beta chains below all came from one sample that was sequenced in a study of blood T cell repertoires in COVID-19. TCRdb's table, derived via immunoSEQ multiplex PCR, lists solely in-frame clones and lacks some. This sample has fewer than 350,000 clones, with about 85% found just once. Specimen: PBMCs or T cells enriched from blood (not recorded which). The receptors derive from a woman aged 50 to 60 who had recovered from COVID-19.

V is TRBV5-4 and J is TRBJ2-2, with TRBD2 matching over 9 bases. The length of the CDR3 is 14 residues. Per the germline V gene, CDR1 is SGHNT and CDR2 is YYREEE (reference sequence). The V gene end was trimmed by 3 bases and the J gene end by 6 bases; junction bases not matched to a gene: 3. This chain's CDR3 is CASSSGLAAGELFF. The CDR3 coding sequence is TGTGCCAGCAGCTCGGGACTAGCCGCCGGGGAGCTGTTTTTT. The whole variable domain, remainder taken from reference TRBV5-4 and TRBJ2-2, is ETGVTQSPTHLIKTRGQQVTLRCSSQSGHNTVSWYQQALGQGPQFIFQYYREEENGRGNFPPRFSGLQFPNYSSELNVNALELDDSALYLCASSSGLAAGELFFGEGSRLTVL.

V is TRBV5-4 and J is TRBJ2-7; 12 positions agree with TRBD2. V dropped 4 bases and J dropped 11; count of bases not matched to a gene: 7. CDR3 size: 13 residues. CDR1 SGHNT and CDR2 YYREEE come from the germline V gene (reference sequence). The CDR3 DNA is TGTGCCAGCAGCGCCGGACTAGCGGGAAATGAGTACTTC. Protein product: CASSAGLAGNEYF.

Of note for this clone: At the DNA level, this CDR3 is encoded by other sequences in the same sample as well. V and J are TRBV30 and TRBJ1-1; possible D gene TRBD1, 5 bases. Trimming stripped 0 bases from V and 4 bases from J, with 9 bases between. Germline CDR1 GTSNPN, CDR2 SVGIG (reference sequence). There are 13 residues in the CDR3. The CDR3 loop is CAWSVLQGTEAFF. CDR3 bases: TGTGCCTGGAGTGTTCTTCAGGGCACTGAAGCTTTCTTT.

The chain is built from TRBV7-3 and TRBJ1-1; 8 nucleotides agree with TRBD1. The CDR3 is 19 residues long. V dropped 6 bases and J dropped 0; count of bases not matched to a gene: 18. CDR1 is SGHTA and CDR2 is FQGTGA in the germline V gene. The CDR3 is CASSLYPTTGGYMNTEAFF. In DNA, the CDR3 is TGTGCCAGCAGTCTTTACCCGACCACAGGGGGTTACATGAACACTGAAGCTTTCTTT.

This chain uses TRBV14 with TRBJ2-7; D might be TRBD1 (6 bases). The CDR3 has 13 amino acids. V was clipped by 4 bases and J by 3 bases, with 10 bases between them. Germline CDR1 is SGHDN and CDR2 is FVKESK. As DNA, the CDR3 is TGTGCCAGCAGCCGGACAGTTGGCTACGAGCAGTACTTC. As protein: CASSRTVGYEQYF.

The chain links TRBV30 to TRBJ2-7, with D possibly TRBD1 on 7 matching bases. CDR1 is GTSNPN and CDR2 is SVGIG in the germline V gene (reference sequence). V lost 4 bases, J lost 13 bases, and 17 bases lay in between. The CDR3 consists of 11 residues. The CDR3 loop is CAWTGTAGRYF. DNA of the CDR3: TGTGCCTGGACTGGGACAGCGGGCCGTTACTTC.

Regarding this clone: Other DNA sequences in this sample translate to the same CDR3. The V call is TRBV3-1 (or the pseudogene TRBV3-2), the J call TRBJ1-5; D is possibly TRBD1 (5 bases). CDR3 length equals 12 residues. Germline CDR1 reads LGHDT; CDR2 reads YNNKEL (reference sequence). V was shortened by 3 bases and J by 6 bases, with 6 bases between the two germline ends. The CDR3 loop is CASSQGGQPQHF. The CDR3 region has the DNA TGTGCCAGCAGCCAGGGGGGTCAGCCCCAGCATTTT.

The chain couples TRBV19 to TRBJ2-7, with a possible D match to TRBD2 (5 bases). The CDR3 is made up of 16 amino acids. The V end lost 7 bases, the J end lost 3 bases, and 22 bases lay between the germline ends. Germline-derived CDR1 and CDR2 are LNHDA and SQIVND (reference sequence). The CDR3 reads CASTIGGSRSNYEQYF. CDR3 bases: TGTGCCAGTACCATAGGAGGCAGTCGGTCCAACTACGAGCAGTACTTC.

This clone was observed a single time. The chain combines TRBV10-1 with TRBJ2-7; possible D gene TRBD1, 7 bases. Per germline, CDR1 WNHNN and CDR2 SYGVQD (reference sequence). CDR3 length equals 14 residues. V lost 4 bases to trimming and J lost 3 bases, with 13 bases between them. The CDR3 sequence: CASSVSRGDYEQYF. CDR3 DNA: TGCGCCAGCAGTGTAAGCAGGGGGGACTACGAGCAGTACTTC.

The chain links TRBV27 to TRBJ2-1; 11 bases line up with TRBD2. J gave up 4 bases and V 6 bases, and 8 bases lay outside the gene matches. CDR1 and CDR2 (germline): MNHEY, SMNVEV (reference sequence). The CDR3 covers 16 residues. CDR3 region: CASSRLAGGLYNEQFF. DNA for the CDR3: TGTGCCAGCAGCCGCCTAGCGGGAGGTTTATACAATGAGCAGTTCTTC.

In its sample, this clone was seen once. The chain joins TRBV21-1 to TRBJ1-2; the table's D call, TRBD1, has no DNA check behind it. TRBV21-1 is flagged as a pseudogene. The CDR3 totals 15 residues. CDR3 residues: CASSKSGTGRNGYTF. The DNA of the CDR3 is TGTGCCAGCAGCAAATCCGGGACAGGGCGGAATGGCTACACCTTC.

This sequence joins TRBV12-3 or TRBV12-4 and TRBJ1-1, with D perhaps TRBD1 (5 bases). V dropped 3 bases and J dropped 5 bases, with 10 bases sitting between them. The CDR3 runs to 13 residues. In DNA, the CDR3 is TGTGCCAGCAGTTTTCGGGGGAGAACTGAAGCTTTCTTT. The encoded protein is CASSFRGRTEAFF.

V is TRBV5-1 and J is TRBJ1-4; 8 bases are shared with TRBD1. The CDR3 length is 14 residues. Germline-derived CDR1 and CDR2 are SGHRS and YFSETQ. V dropped 4 bases and J dropped 8; count of bases not matched to a gene: 7. The CDR3 coding sequence is TGCGCCAGCAGCCGCACAGGGGGGGAGGAAAAACTGTTTTTT. This translates into CASSRTGGEEKLFF.

This chain connects TRBV5-6 to TRBJ1-1; D may be TRBD1 (5 bases). Looked up from germline, CDR1 is SGHDT and CDR2 is YYEEEE. V dropped 4 bases and J dropped 2 bases, with 15 bases sitting between them. The CDR3 loop spans 15 amino acids. The CDR3 is CASSPLGGTNTEAFF. Written as DNA, the CDR3 is TGTGCCAGCAGCCCCCTCGGAGGGACCAACACTGAAGCTTTCTTT.

This clone was picked up a small number of times. The CDR3 sequence is CASSLGSGQAREPLHF. In DNA, the CDR3 is TGTGCCAGCAGCTTAGGATCGGGACAGGCGCGGGAGCCCCTCCACTTT. The genes are TRBV7-2 and TRBJ1-6; TRBD1 agrees at 8 bases. Germline V CDR1 and CDR2: SGHTA, FQGNSA. The length of the CDR3 is 16 residues. Trimming cost V 1 base and J 13 bases; bases outside gene matches: 12.

The rearrangement joins TRBV24-1 to TRBJ2-2; 7 bases line up with TRBD1. The CDR3 has 14 amino acids. Germline loops: CDR1 KGHDR, CDR2 SFDVKD. V gave up 7 bases and J gave up 5 bases; unmatched junction bases: 6. The chain's CDR3 is CATSSGGVTGELFF. CDR3 coding DNA: TGTGCCACCAGCTCAGGGGGAGTAACCGGGGAGCTGTTTTTT.

This rearrangement joins TRBV5-5 to TRBJ1-5; the D is unclear. The CDR3 loop spans 15 amino acids. Trimming shortened V by 0 bases and J by 4 bases, and 11 bases separated the two germline ends. Germline loops: CDR1 SGHKS, CDR2 YYEKEE (reference sequence). The CDR3 DNA is TGTGCCAGCAGCTTGGGGCTTTCCAATAATCAGCCCCAGCATTTT. Translated: CASSLGLSNNQPQHF.

The chain links TRBV12-3 or TRBV12-4 to TRBJ1-6; the D gene is possibly TRBD1 (6 bases). V lost 4 bases, J lost 12 bases, and 13 bases lay in between. CDR3 size: 13 residues. In DNA, the CDR3 is TGTGCCAGCAGTTCATCACAGGGTTTACCCCTCCACTTT. Encoded protein: CASSSSQGLPLHF.

The chain employs TRBV19 and TRBJ2-5; D might be TRBD1 (6 bases). Germline assignment: CDR1 LNHDA and CDR2 SQIVND (reference sequence). CDR3 length: 13 residues. V lost 6 bases and J 4 bases, leaving 12 bases between the germline ends. As DNA, the CDR3 is TGTGCCAGTAGGCCCCGAGGGGGAGAGACCCAGTACTTC. Protein: CASRPRGGETQYF.

The chain has TRBV6-4 and TRBJ2-6; D is possibly TRBD1 (5 bases). The CDR3 runs 15 residues. Trimming left V 3 bases short and J 0 bases short, with 6 bases between. The germline V gene encodes CDR1 MRHNA and CDR2 SNTAGT. The CDR3, as DNA: TGTGCCAGCAGTGAGGACAACTCTGGGGCCAACGTCCTGACTTTC. Translation gives CASSEDNSGANVLTF.

The chain uses TRBV5-1 and TRBJ2-7, with 7 bases identical to TRBD1. Looked up from germline, CDR1 is SGHRS and CDR2 is YFSETQ. The CDR3 extends over 13 amino acids. With 3 bases clipped from V and 7 bases from J, the junction kept 7 bases outside the gene matches. This CDR3 is CASSSRQGQEQYF. In DNA, the CDR3 is TGCGCCAGCAGCTCCAGACAGGGACAAGAGCAGTACTTC.

In its sample, this clone was seen a few times. The rearrangement uses TRBV3-1 (or the pseudogene TRBV3-2) and TRBJ1-1, with D tentatively TRBD1 (6 bases). The CDR3 contains 14 residues. CDR1 is LGHDT and CDR2 is YNNKEL in the germline V gene (reference sequence). Trimming left V 4 bases short and J 1 base short, with 10 bases between. The DNA for the CDR3 is TGTGCCAGCAGCCTACGCAGGGGGAACACTGAAGCTTTCTTT. Protein product: CASSLRRGNTEAFF.

The chain joins TRBV7-9 to TRBJ1-1; no reliable D call. Germline-derived CDR1 and CDR2 are SEHNR and FQNEAQ (reference sequence). Trimming removed 3 bases at V and 6 bases at J, with 8 bases between. CDR3 size: 12 residues. The CDR3 reads CASSLGSPEAFF. CDR3 coding DNA: TGTGCCAGCAGCTTGGGCAGCCCTGAAGCTTTCTTT.

The rearrangement links TRBV6-5 to TRBJ2-1; 10 bases match TRBD1. The CDR3 is 14 amino acids. Germline assignment: CDR1 MNHEY and CDR2 SVGAGI. Trimming cost V 6 bases and J 8 bases; bases outside gene matches: 7. The CDR3 loop is CASSADRGADEQFF. The CDR3 bases are TGTGCCAGCAGCGCGGACAGGGGGGCCGATGAGCAGTTCTTC.